This is a list of T cell receptor beta chains from one sample in a study of a mutant IDH1 vaccine in newly diagnosed glioma. Assay used: immunoSEQ multiplex PCR; TCRdb lists only in-frame clones, some missing. The sample lists tens of thousands of clones; about 92% were seen once. No antigen has been identified for these receptors. The input for sequencing was PBMCs, taken from a glioma patient whose treatment included an IDH1 peptide vaccine. These receptors originate from a man aged 45-65 years with glioma. Each CDR3 is given without its conserved first and last residue. Some rows have no size entry. The others give once, few or many, or a class for an expanded clone.

CDR3aa | v_gene | abundance
ASSMGLAGPPEQY | TRBV5-1 | .
ASSVGGLPDSYEQY | TRBV9 | .
ASKGNPDTQY | TRBV2 | .
ASRDSPYEQY | TRBV27 | .
ASSGGGGGNTIY | TRBV9 | .
AWSITWTRWAF | TRBV30 | .
ASSVGQGSYNEQF | TRBV9 | .
ASSRTGSGNTIY | TRBV28 | .
ASSLGPPDTQY | TRBV5-6 | .
ASSLSRDRLKAQY | TRBV28 | .
ASTATAQIGYT | TRBV6-5 | once
ASSYHLAPPGEGQH | TRBV13 | .
ASSPLGQRSGDTQY | TRBV5-1 | .
ASRGDRHSNQPQH | TRBV28 | .
SANMDEKLF | TRBV20-1 | .
ASSPVGGNQPQH | TRBV7-2 | .
ASSSGGPSSYNSPLH | TRBV5-6 | .
ASSQDTGSGANVLT | TRBV4-3 | .
ASSGQGFEQY | TRBV6-1 | .
ASSAQGSSYNEQF | TRBV2 | .
ASSGQQGIGNEQF | TRBV7-2 | .
ASSLDGGIQF | TRBV5-1 | .